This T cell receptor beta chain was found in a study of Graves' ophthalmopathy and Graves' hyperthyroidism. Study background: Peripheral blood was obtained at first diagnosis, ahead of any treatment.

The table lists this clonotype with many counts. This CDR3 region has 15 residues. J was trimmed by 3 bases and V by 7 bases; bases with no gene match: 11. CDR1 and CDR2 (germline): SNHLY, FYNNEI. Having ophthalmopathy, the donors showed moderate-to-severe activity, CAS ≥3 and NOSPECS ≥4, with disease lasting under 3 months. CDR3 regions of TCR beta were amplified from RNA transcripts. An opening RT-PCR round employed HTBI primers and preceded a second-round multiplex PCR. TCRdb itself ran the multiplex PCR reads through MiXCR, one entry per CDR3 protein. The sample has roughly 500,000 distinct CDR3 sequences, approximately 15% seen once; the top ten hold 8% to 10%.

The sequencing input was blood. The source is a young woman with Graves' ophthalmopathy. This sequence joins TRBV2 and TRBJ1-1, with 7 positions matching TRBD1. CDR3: CASINRDRTDTEAFF. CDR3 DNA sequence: TGTGCCAGCATAAACAGGGACAGAACTGACACTGAAGCTTTCTTT.